Below are 26 T cell receptor beta chains sequenced from a single sample in a study of shared clonotypes between healthy human individuals. Some clones are missing from TCRdb's copy, which holds only in-frame ones; the method was immunoSEQ multiplex PCR. This sample has 780,000 or so clones, with about two thirds found just once. Sequencing was performed on memory CD4+ T cells sorted from blood. As for subset: CD45RA-negative fraction. These receptors were obtained from a woman in her thirties in good health.

This clone was observed a handful of times. The same CDR3 is also encoded by other DNA sequences in this sample. The chain is built from TRBV28 and TRBJ2-7; D remains ambiguous. V was pared by 4 bases and J by 0 bases, with 4 bases between. This CDR3 is 12 amino acids long. Germline loops: CDR1 MDHEN, CDR2 SYDVKM. CDR3 DNA: TGTGCCAGCAGTTCGTACTCCTACGAGCAGTACTTC. This sequence encodes CASSSYSYEQYF.

The chain carries TRBV21-1 and TRBJ1-5. TRBV21-1 is labeled a pseudogene. This CDR3 has 12 amino acids. CDR3 protein: CASMRGNQPQHF. CDR3 bases: TGTGCCAGCATGCGGGGGAATCAGCCCCAGCATTTT.

V is TRBV27 and J is TRBJ2-4; a weak D match, TRBD1 (6 bases). The CDR3 runs to 15 residues. Trimming stripped 3 bases from V and 4 bases from J, with 13 bases between. Looked up from germline, CDR1 is MNHEY and CDR2 is SMNVEV (reference sequence). The CDR3 loop is CASSFGVQGKNIQYF. DNA for the CDR3: TGTGCCAGCAGTTTTGGTGTGCAGGGGAAAAACATTCAGTACTTC.

The V gene is TRBV6-4, the J gene TRBJ1-6; D is unresolved. Germline V gene sequence: CDR1 MRHNA, CDR2 SNTAGT. The ends were cut back, 4 bases at V and 8 bases at J, with 9 bases in the middle. There are 13 residues in the CDR3. The CDR3 reads CASSVAADSPLHF. CDR3 coding DNA: TGTGCCAGCAGTGTGGCAGCAGATTCACCCCTCCACTTT.

The V call is TRBV7-2, the J call TRBJ2-2, with 7 bases aligning to TRBD1. The CDR3 totals 18 residues. J was trimmed by 0 bases and V by 3 bases; bases with no gene match: 10. Germline CDR1 SGHTA, CDR2 FQGNSA. CDR3 amino acids: CASSFSTGRWSNTGELFF. The CDR3 DNA follows: TGTGCCAGCAGCTTCTCGACAGGGCGCTGGTCGAACACCGGGGAGCTGTTTTTT. The full variable domain, completed using reference TRBV7-2 and TRBJ2-2, is GAGVSQSPSNKVTEKGKDVELRCDPISGHTALYWYRQSLGQGLEFLIYFQGNSAPDKSGLPSDRFSAERTGGSVSTLTIQRTQQEDSAVYLCASSFSTGRWSNTGELFFGEGSRLTVL.

The table lists this clone with many counts. The genes are TRBV11-2 and TRBJ2-1, with 8 bases aligning to TRBD2. Germline V lookup: CDR1 SGHAT, CDR2 FQNNGV. This CDR3 is 13 amino acids long. V lost 3 bases to trimming and J lost 5 bases; unmatched junction nucleotides: 0. This chain's CDR3 is CASSLGLDNEQFF. The CDR3 bases are TGTGCCAGCAGCTTGGGACTAGACAATGAGCAGTTCTTC.

The rearrangement uses TRBV5-6 and TRBJ2-1; the match to TRBD1 covers 7 bases. The trim removed 3 bases at V and 8 bases at J, leaving 17 bases unmatched. The CDR3 is 17 residues long. The germline V gene has CDR1 SGHDT and CDR2 YYEEEE. The CDR3 loop reads CASSWAHRTGLRYEQFF. CDR3 in DNA: TGTGCCAGCAGCTGGGCACACCGGACAGGCCTCAGATATGAGCAGTTCTTC.

J is TRBJ2-3 and V is TRBV6-5; 7 bases fit TRBD2. With 8 bases clipped from V and 9 bases from J, the junction kept 14 bases outside the gene matches. The germline V gene encodes CDR1 MNHEY and CDR2 SVGAGI. The CDR3 has 14 residues. CDR3 region: CASGRAGPLGTQYF. The CDR3 DNA sequence: TGTGCCAGCGGCAGAGCGGGACCTCTGGGCACGCAGTATTTT.

This clone was seen at least ten times. The chain employs TRBV19 and TRBJ1-2, with 7 bases identical to TRBD1. J was trimmed by 0 bases and V by 6 bases; bases with no gene match: 4. The CDR3 contains 14 residues. Per the germline V gene, CDR1 is LNHDA and CDR2 is SQIVND (reference sequence). CDR3 DNA: TGTGCCAGTAGCAGACAGGGAACTAACTATGGCTACACCTTC. It encodes CASSRQGTNYGYTF. The full variable domain, its missing parts supplied by reference TRBV19 and TRBJ1-2, is DGGITQSPKYLFRKEGQNVTLSCEQNLNHDAMYWYRQDPGQGLRLIYYSQIVNDFQKGDIAEGYSVSREKKESFPLTVTSAQKNPTAFYLCASSRQGTNYGYTFGSGTRLTVV.

The chain couples TRBV2 to TRBJ2-1, with D uncertain. Germline lookup yields CDR1 SNHLY and CDR2 FYNNEI. The CDR3 is 14 amino acids. The V end was cut by 6 bases, the J end by 0 bases, with 9 bases between. The CDR3 coding sequence is TGTGCCAGCAGGTTCCAAAGCTCCTACAATGAGCAGTTCTTC. Its translation is CASRFQSSYNEQFF.

The genes are TRBV11-1 and TRBJ1-1, with D uncertain. Germline V lookup: CDR1 SGHAT, CDR2 FQDESV (reference sequence). Trimming left V 5 bases short and J 2 bases short, with 12 bases between. The CDR3 covers 14 residues. CDR3 DNA: TGTGCCAGCAGCGTCCAACCCACTAACACTGAAGCTTTCTTT. Protein: CASSVQPTNTEAFF.

The genes are TRBV19 and TRBJ1-4; TRBD1 is a possible D gene (6 bases). V lost 2 bases to trimming and J lost 7 bases, with 14 bases between them. Germline lookup yields CDR1 LNHDA and CDR2 SQIVND (reference sequence). The CDR3 covers 15 residues. In DNA, the CDR3 is TGTGCCAGTAGTATACAGGGGACTCTAGGTGAAAAACTGTTTTTT. It encodes CASSIQGTLGEKLFF. Looking up the rest from reference TRBV19 and TRBJ1-4 gives the full variable domain: DGGITQSPKYLFRKEGQNVTLSCEQNLNHDAMYWYRQDPGQGLRLIYYSQIVNDFQKGDIAEGYSVSREKKESFPLTVTSAQKNPTAFYLCASSIQGTLGEKLFFGSGTQLSVL.

The V gene is TRBV5-1, the J gene TRBJ2-5; D unclear. CDR3 length: 14 residues. Trimming removed 0 bases from V and 0 bases from J, with 6 bases in between. Germline CDR1 SGHRS, CDR2 YFSETQ. The CDR3 spells CASSLVGYQETQYF. The CDR3 region has the DNA TGCGCCAGCAGCTTGGTGGGTTACCAAGAGACCCAGTACTTC.

This chain connects TRBV5-1 to TRBJ1-5; tentative D call: TRBD1 (5 bases). V lost 4 bases to trimming and J lost 6 bases, with 17 bases between them. The CDR3 extends over 15 amino acids. From germline, CDR1 is SGHRS and CDR2 YFSETQ. The CDR3 sequence: CASSAGTGFGQPQHF. The DNA for the CDR3 is TGCGCCAGCAGCGCCGGGACGGGGTTCGGTCAGCCCCAGCATTTT.

The rearrangement joins TRBV6-4 to TRBJ2-2, with D perhaps matching TRBD1 (6 bases). Germline CDR1 is MRHNA and CDR2 is SNTAGT. With 2 bases removed from V and 4 bases from J, the gap between germline ends came to 17 bases. The CDR3 is 17 residues long. In DNA form, the CDR3 reads TGTGCCAGCAGTGACCCCAAACCGGGACAAATCACCGGGGAGCTGTTTTTT. It codes for CASSDPKPGQITGELFF.

This clone has just one count. The rearrangement links TRBV4-1 to TRBJ2-5, with 8 nucleotides matching TRBD2. This CDR3 has 17 amino acids. J lost 1 base, V lost 4 bases, and 11 bases had no gene match. From germline, CDR1 is MGHRA and CDR2 YSYEKL. The CDR3 protein is CASSLAQGAGVQETQYF. The DNA for the CDR3 is TGCGCCAGCAGCCTAGCCCAGGGAGCGGGGGTCCAAGAGACCCAGTACTTC.

The V gene is TRBV7-8, the J gene TRBJ1-1, with D perhaps TRBD1 (5 bases). CDR1 is SGHVS and CDR2 is FQNEAQ in the germline V gene. Between the trimmed V and J ends, which lost 5 bases and 1 base, there was a span of 14 bases. This CDR3 region has 15 residues. The CDR3 DNA sequence: TGTGCCAGCAGCAAACGGGACGGAGAGAACACTGAAGCTTTCTTT. Translated, it gives CASSKRDGENTEAFF.

This sequence joins TRBV2 and TRBJ2-4, with TRBD2 matching over 7 bases. This CDR3 contains 14 residues. Germline lookup yields CDR1 SNHLY and CDR2 FYNNEI. J was trimmed by 6 bases and V by 1 base; bases with no gene match: 3. The CDR3 DNA sequence: TGTGCCAGCAGTGAAGAAGCGGGGATAAACATTCAGTACTTC. Translated, it gives CASSEEAGINIQYF. The variable domain in full, with the rest retrieved from reference TRBV2 and TRBJ2-4, is EPEVTQTPSHQVTQMGQEVILRCVPISNHLYFYWYRQILGQKVEFLVSFYNNEISEKSEIFDDQFSVERPDGSNFTLKIRSTKLEDSAMYFCASSEEAGINIQYFGAGTRLSVL.

This clone was found a few times. The chain uses TRBV2 and TRBJ1-4, with D uncertain. The CDR3 consists of 14 residues. V lost 1 base and J 7 bases, leaving 10 bases between the germline ends. Germline values: CDR1 SNHLY, CDR2 FYNNEI. In DNA, the CDR3 is TGTGCCAGCAGTGAAGGCTGGGAATTTGAAAAACTGTTTTTT. It encodes CASSEGWEFEKLFF. The variable domain in full, completed from reference TRBV2 and TRBJ1-4, reads EPEVTQTPSHQVTQMGQEVILRCVPISNHLYFYWYRQILGQKVEFLVSFYNNEISEKSEIFDDQFSVERPDGSNFTLKIRSTKLEDSAMYFCASSEGWEFEKLFFGSGTQLSVL.

This sequence joins TRBV28 and TRBJ1-5, with a possible D match to TRBD1 (6 bases). V lost 5 bases to trimming and J lost 9 bases, with 20 bases between them. This CDR3 is 15 amino acids long. The germline CDR1 and CDR2 sequences are MDHEN and SYDVKM. The CDR3 reads CASSPAGGALSPQHF. In nucleotides, the CDR3 is TGTGCCAGCAGTCCCGCGGGGGGGGCTCTATCGCCCCAGCATTTT.

The V call is TRBV7-2, the J call TRBJ2-7, with D hard to call. CDR1 and CDR2 (germline): SGHTA, FQGNSA. The CDR3 spans 12 residues. Trimming shortened V by 6 bases and J by 5 bases, and 11 bases separated the two germline ends. The CDR3 DNA reads TGTGCCAGCAGTTCCACCTCTAACGAGCAGTACTTC. Its protein is CASSSTSNEQYF.

The chain joins TRBV5-1 to TRBJ2-7; D not certain. The germline V and J ends were trimmed by 0 bases and 4 bases, with 11 bases remaining between them. The CDR3 covers 14 residues. Looked up from germline, CDR1 is SGHRS and CDR2 is YFSETQ. The CDR3 nucleotides are TGCGCCAGCAGCTTGGGTATAGCACCGTACGAGCAGTACTTC. Protein: CASSLGIAPYEQYF.

Regarding this clone: Other nucleotide sequences from this sample produce the same CDR3. J is TRBJ1-1 and V is TRBV11-2; the D is unclear. The V gene lost 1 base and the J gene lost 1 base, with 4 bases spanning the gap. The CDR3 runs 13 residues. Germline assignment: CDR1 SGHAT and CDR2 FQNNGV. CDR3 sequence: CASSLVRNTEAFF. The CDR3, as DNA: TGTGCCAGCAGCTTAGTTCGGAACACTGAAGCTTTCTTT.

This clone appeared a few times. The chain employs TRBV7-2 and TRBJ2-7; 7 bases align to TRBD1. The CDR3 runs 14 residues. From germline, CDR1 is SGHTA and CDR2 FQGNSA. Unmatched junction bases numbered 5, after V lost 1 base and J lost 5 bases. The CDR3 nucleotides read TGTGCCAGCAGCTTAGAGACAGGGACCCACGAGCAGTACTTC. It is translated as CASSLETGTHEQYF.

The gene calls are TRBV11-1 and TRBJ2-5, with TRBD1 matching over 8 bases. J gave up 5 bases and V 5 bases, and 4 bases lay outside the gene matches. The CDR3 contains 13 residues. The V gene's germline CDR1 is SGHAT and CDR2 FQDESV (reference sequence). This chain's CDR3 is CASSRQGMETQYF. The CDR3, as DNA: TGTGCCAGCAGCAGACAGGGGATGGAGACCCAGTACTTC.

About this clone itself: The identical CDR3 is also encoded by other nucleotide sequences in the sample. The CDR3 loop reads CASSVGTGTGNEQFF. Written as DNA, the CDR3 is TGTGCCAGCAGCGTAGGAACAGGGACGGGGAATGAGCAGTTCTTC. The chain combines TRBV9 with TRBJ2-1; perhaps TRBD1 as D (6 bases). Trimming removed 0 bases from V and 7 bases from J, with 14 bases in between. This CDR3 spans 15 amino acids. Germline V CDR1 and CDR2: SGDLS, YYNGEE.